The 2 T cell receptor beta chains below were found in one sample sequenced in a study of blood T cell repertoires in COVID-19. Measured with immunoSEQ multiplex PCR; TCRdb has only the in-frame clones, and not every one. The table records about 360,000 clones, around 87% of them present only once. Input material: PBMCs or T cells enriched from blood (not recorded which). These receptors came from a man between 25 and 39 years old who had recovered from COVID-19.

This clone was detected only once. The rearrangement uses TRBV7-6 and TRBJ1-5; 7 nucleotides match TRBD1. This CDR3 is 16 amino acids long. J gave up 1 base and V 1 base, and 4 bases lay outside the gene matches. Germline CDR1 reads SGHVS; CDR2 reads FNYEAQ. DNA of the CDR3: TGTGCCAGCAGCTTAGGCAGGGGGGACAGCAATCAGCCCCAGCATTTT. It yields the protein CASSLGRGDSNQPQHF.

The rearrangement links TRBV5-4 to TRBJ2-2; the D gene is possibly TRBD1 (5 bases). Germline CDR1 reads SGHNT; CDR2 reads YYREEE (reference sequence). This CDR3 region has 14 residues. V gave up 4 bases and J gave up 6 bases, with 13 bases separating them. CDR3 residues: CASSLVDNPGELFF. The CDR3, as DNA: TGTGCCAGCAGCCTCGTGGACAATCCCGGGGAGCTGTTTTTT.